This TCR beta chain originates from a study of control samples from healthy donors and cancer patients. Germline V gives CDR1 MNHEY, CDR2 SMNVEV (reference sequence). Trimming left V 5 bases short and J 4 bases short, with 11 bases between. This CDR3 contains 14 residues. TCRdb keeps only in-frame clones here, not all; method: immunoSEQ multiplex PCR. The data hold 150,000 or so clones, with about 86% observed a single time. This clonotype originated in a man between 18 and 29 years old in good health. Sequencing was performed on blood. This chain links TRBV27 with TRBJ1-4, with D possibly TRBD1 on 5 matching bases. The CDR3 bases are TGTGCCAGCAGTCAGGGACGGATTAATGAAAAACTGTTTTTT. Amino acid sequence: CASSQGRINEKLFF.